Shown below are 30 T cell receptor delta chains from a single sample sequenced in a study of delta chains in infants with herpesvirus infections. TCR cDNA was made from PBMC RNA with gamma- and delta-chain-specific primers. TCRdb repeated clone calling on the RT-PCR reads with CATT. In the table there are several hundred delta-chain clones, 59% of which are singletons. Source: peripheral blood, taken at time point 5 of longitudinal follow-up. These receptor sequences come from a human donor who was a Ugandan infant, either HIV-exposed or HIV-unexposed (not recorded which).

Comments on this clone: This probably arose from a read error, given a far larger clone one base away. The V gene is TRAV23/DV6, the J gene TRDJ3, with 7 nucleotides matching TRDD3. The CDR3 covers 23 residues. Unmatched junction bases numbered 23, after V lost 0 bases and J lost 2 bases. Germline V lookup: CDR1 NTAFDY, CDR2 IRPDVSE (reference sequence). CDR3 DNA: TGTGCAGCAAGCAAGGAACCTACTGGGGAACTGGATGAGCCCCCCTGGGACACCCGACAGATGTTTTTC. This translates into CAASKEPTGELDEPPWDTRQMFF. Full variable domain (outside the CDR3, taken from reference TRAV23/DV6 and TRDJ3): QQQVKQSPQSLIVQKGGISIINCAYENTAFDYFPWYQQFPGKGPALLIAIRPDVSEKKEGRFTISFNKSAKQFSLHIMDSQPGDSATYFCAASKEPTGELDEPPWDTRQMFFGTGIKLFVEP.

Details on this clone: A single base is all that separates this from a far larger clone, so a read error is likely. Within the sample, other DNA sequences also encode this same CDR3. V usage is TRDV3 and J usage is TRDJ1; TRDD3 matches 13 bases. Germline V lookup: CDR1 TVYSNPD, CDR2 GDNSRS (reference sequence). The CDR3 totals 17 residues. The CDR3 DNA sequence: TGTGCATTCCCGTTCCTACTGGGGGATACGGGCACCGATAAACTCATCTTT. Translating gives CAFPFLLGDTGTDKLIF.

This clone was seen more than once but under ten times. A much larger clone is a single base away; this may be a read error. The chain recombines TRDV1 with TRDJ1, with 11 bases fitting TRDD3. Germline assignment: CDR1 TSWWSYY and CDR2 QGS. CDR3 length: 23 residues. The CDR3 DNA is TGTGCTCTTGGGGAACCCATCCCCCGAAGACCATCGTACTGGGGGATAAGGGCCGATAAACACATCTTT. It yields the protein CALGEPIPRRPSYWGIRADKHIF.

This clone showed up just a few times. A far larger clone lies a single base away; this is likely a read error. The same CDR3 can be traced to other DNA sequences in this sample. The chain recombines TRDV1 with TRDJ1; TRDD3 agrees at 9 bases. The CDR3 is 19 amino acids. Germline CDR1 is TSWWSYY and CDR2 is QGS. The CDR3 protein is CALGVLYLRDWGRFGKLIF. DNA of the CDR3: TGTGCTCTTGGGGTTCTCTACCTAAGGGACTGGGGGAGGTTTGGTAAACTCATTTTT.

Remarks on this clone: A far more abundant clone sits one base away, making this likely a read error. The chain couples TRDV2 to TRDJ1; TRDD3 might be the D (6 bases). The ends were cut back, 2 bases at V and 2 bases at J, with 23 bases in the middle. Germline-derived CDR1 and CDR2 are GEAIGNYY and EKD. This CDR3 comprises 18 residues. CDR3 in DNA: TGTGCCTGTGACAACGACATTTGGGGGGACAGGGGTACCGATAAACTCATCTTT. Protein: CACDNDIWGDRGTDKLIF.

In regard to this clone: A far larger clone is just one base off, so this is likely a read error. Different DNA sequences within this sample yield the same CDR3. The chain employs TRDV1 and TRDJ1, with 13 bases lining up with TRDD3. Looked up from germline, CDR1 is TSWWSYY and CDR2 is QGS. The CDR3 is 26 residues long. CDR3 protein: CALGETEGSRRRLGDTRRPYTDKLIF. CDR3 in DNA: TGTGCTCTCGGGGAAACGGAGGGTAGCCGACGGAGACTGGGGGATACGCGTAGGCCATACACCGATAAACTCATCTTT.

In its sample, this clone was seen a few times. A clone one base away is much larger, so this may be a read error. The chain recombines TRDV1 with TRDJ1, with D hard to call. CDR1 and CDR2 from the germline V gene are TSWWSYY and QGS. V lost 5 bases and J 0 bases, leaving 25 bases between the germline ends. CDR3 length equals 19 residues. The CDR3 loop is CALGRYLPPSPHYTDKLIF. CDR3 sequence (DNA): TGTGCTCTTGGGCGTTACCTGCCGCCCTCTCCCCACTACACCGATAAACTCATCTTT.

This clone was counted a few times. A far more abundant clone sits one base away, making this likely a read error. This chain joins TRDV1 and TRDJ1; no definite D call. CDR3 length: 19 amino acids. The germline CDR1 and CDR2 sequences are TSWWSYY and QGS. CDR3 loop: CALGELVEFPAHYTDKLTF. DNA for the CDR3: TGTGCTCTTGGGGAACTGGTGGAGTTCCCCGCCCACTACACCGATAAACTCACCTTT.

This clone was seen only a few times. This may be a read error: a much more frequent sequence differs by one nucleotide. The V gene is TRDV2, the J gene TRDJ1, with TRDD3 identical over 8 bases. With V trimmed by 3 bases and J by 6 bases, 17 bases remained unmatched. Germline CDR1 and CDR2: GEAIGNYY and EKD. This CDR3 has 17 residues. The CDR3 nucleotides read TGTGCCTGTGACCTCACCTTAAAATTACTGGGGGGTCATAAACTCATCTTT. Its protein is CACDLTLKLLGGHKLIF.

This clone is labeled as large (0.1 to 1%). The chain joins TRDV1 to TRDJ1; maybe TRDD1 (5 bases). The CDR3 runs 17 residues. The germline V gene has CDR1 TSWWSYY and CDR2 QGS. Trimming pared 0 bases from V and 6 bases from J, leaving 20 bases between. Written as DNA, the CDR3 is TGTGCTCTTGGGGAACTACTTTGGAAATCAGCCGCCAATAAACTCATCTTT. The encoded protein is CALGELLWKSAANKLIF.

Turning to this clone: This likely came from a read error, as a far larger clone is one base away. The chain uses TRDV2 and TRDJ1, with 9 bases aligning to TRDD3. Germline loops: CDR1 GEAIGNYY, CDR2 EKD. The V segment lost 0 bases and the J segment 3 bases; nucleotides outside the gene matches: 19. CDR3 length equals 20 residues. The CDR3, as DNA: TGTGCCTGTGACACCGTCGGGCATTATGGGGGGATACAGGACGCCGATAAACTCATCTTT. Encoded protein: CACDTVGHYGGIQDADKLIF.

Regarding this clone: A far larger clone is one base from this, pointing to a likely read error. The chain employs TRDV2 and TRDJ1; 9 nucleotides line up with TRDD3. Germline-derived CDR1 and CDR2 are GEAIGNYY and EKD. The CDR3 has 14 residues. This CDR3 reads CACDPLGDRDKRIF. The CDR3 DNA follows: TGTGCCTGTGACCCTCTGGGGGATCGCGATAAACGCATCTTT.

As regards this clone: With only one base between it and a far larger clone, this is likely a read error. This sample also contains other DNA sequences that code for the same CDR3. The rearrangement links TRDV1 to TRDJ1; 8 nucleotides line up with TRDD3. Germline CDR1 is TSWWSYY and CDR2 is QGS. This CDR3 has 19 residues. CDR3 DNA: TGTGCCCTTGGGGAACTTCGACTCTTCACTGGGGGGTACACCGATAAACTCATCTTT. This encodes CALGELRLFTGGYTDKLIF.

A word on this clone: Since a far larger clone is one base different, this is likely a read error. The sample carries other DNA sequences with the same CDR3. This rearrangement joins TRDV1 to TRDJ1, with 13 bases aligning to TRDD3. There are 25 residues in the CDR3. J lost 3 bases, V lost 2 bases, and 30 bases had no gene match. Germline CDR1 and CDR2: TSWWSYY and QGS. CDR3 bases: TGTGCTCTTGGGGAATCAACCCCCTGGCCGCTTATACTGGGGGATACGCGCGGTCTGTCCGATAAACTCATCTTT. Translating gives CALGESTPWPLILGDTRGLSDKLIF.

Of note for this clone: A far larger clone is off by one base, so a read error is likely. CDR3: CARDTGGYHSSWDTRQMFF. CDR3 nucleotides: TGTGCCCGTGACACCGGGGGATACCACAGCTCCTGGGACACCCGACAGATGTTTTTC. This rearrangement joins TRDV2 to TRDJ3; TRDD3 agrees at 9 bases. CDR1 is GEAIGNYY and CDR2 is EKD in the germline V gene. CDR3 length: 19 amino acids.

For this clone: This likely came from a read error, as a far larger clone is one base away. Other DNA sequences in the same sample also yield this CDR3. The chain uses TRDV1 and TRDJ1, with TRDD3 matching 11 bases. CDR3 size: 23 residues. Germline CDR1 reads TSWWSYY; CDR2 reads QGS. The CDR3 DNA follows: TGTGCCCTTGGGGAACCCATCCCCCGAAGACCATCGTACTGGGGGATAAGGGCCGATAAACTCATCTTT. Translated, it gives CALGEPIPRRPSYWGIRADKLIF.

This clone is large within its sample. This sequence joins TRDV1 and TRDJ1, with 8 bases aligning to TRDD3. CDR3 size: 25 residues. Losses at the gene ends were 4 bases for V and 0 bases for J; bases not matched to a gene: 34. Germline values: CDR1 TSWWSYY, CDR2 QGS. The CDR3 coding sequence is TGTGCTCTTGGGGCATCCTCTTGGCCCTCTACGACCCTGGGGGACGTTCTTTCGTACACCGATAAACTCATCTTT. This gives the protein CALGASSWPSTTLGDVLSYTDKLIF.

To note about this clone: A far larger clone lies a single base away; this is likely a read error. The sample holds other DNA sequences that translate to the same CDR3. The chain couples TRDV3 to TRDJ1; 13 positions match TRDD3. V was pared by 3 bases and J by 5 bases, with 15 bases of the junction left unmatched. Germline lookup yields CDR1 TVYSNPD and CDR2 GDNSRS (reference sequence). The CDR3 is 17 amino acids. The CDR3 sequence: CAFPFLLGDTGTDKLIF. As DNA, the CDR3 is TGTGCCTTCCCGTTCCTACTGGGGGATACGGGCACTGATAAACTCATCTTT. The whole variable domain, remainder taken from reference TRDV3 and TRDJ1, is CDKVTQSSPDQTVASGSEVVLLCTYDTVYSNPDLFWYRIRPDYSFQFVFYGDNSRSEGADFTQGRFSVKHILTQKAFHLVISPVRTEDSATYYCAFPFLLGDTGTDKLIFGKGTRVTVEP.

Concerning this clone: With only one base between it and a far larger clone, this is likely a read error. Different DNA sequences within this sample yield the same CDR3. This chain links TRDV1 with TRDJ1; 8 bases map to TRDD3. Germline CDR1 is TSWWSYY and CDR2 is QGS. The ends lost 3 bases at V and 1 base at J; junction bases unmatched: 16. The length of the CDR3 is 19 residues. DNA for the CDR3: TGTGCTCTTGGGGAGACGGGGGATAGGCGTCTGGCTGTCACCGATAAACTCATCTTT. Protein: CALGETGDRRLAVTDKLIF.

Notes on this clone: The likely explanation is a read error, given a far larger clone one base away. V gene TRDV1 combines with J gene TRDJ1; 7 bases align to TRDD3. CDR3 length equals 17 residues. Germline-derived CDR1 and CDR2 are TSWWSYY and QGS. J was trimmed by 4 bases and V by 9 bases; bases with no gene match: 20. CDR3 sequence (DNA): TGTGCTCTCGGAAACCTCGGGACCTGGGGGTCCGTCGATAAACTCATCTTT. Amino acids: CALGNLGTWGSVDKLIF.

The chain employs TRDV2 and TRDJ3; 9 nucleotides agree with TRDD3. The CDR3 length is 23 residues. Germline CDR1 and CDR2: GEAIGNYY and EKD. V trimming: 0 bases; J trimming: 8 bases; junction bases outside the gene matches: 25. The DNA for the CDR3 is TGTGCCTGTGACACCACCTGGTACTGGGGGAAAAAAAAGCTCGACCGGAACACCCGACAGATGTTTTTC. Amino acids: CACDTTWYWGKKKLDRNTRQMFF.

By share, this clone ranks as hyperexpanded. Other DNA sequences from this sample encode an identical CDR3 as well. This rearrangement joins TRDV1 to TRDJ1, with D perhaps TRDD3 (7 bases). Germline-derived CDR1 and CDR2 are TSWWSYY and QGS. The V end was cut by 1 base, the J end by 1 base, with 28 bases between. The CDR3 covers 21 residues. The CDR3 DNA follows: TGTGCTCTTGGGGAACCTCAACCTCCTACACTGGGGATCCGCTTCACCGATAAACTCATCTTT. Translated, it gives CALGEPQPPTLGIRFTDKLIF.

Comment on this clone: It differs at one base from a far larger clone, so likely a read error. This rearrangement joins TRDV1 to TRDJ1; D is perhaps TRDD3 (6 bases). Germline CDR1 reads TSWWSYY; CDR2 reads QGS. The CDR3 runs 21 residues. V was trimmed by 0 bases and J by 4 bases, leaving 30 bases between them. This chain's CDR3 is CALGELPPTYWVIRQGDKLIF. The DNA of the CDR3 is TGTGCTCTTGGGGAACTCCCTCCCACTTACTGGGTGATACGCCAGGGCGATAAACTCATCTTT.

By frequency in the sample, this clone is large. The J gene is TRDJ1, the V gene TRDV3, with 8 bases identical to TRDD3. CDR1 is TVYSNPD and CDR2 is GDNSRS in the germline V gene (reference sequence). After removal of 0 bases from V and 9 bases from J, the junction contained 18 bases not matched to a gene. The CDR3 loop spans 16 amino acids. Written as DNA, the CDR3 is TGTGCCTTTAGGGGGATTAAACTGGGGGTCACCTCGCAACTCATCTTT. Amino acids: CAFRGIKLGVTSQLIF.

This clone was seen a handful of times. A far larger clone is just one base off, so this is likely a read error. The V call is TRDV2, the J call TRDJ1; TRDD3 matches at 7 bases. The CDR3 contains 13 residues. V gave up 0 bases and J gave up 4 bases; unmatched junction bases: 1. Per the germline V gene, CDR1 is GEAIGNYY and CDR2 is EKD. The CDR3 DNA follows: TGTGCCTGTGACACCTGGGGGAGCGATAAACTCATCTTT. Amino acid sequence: CACDTWGSDKLIF.

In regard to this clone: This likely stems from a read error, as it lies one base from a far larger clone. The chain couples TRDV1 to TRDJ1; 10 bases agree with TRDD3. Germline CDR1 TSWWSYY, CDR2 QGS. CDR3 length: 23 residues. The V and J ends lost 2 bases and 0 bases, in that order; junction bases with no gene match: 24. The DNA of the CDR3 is TGTGCTCTTGGGGAATTTGGGGTAGCCGGGGGGGATACGATACCCCTGGACACCGATAAACTCATCTTT. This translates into CALGEFGVAGGDTIPLDTDKLIF.

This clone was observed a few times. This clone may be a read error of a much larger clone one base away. CDR3 region: CALGEVLGAYTDKLIF. DNA of the CDR3: TGTGCTCTTGGGGAGGTTCTGGGGGCGTACACCGATAAACTCATCTTT. The chain has TRDV1 and TRDJ1, with 7 positions matching TRDD3. CDR3 length: 16 residues. The V and J ends lost 3 bases and 0 bases, in that order; junction bases with no gene match: 7. Germline V gives CDR1 TSWWSYY, CDR2 QGS.

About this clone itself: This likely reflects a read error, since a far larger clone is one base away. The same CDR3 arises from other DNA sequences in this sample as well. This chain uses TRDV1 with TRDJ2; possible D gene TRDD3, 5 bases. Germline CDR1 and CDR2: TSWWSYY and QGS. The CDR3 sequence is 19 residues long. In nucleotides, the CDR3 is TGTGCTCTTGGGCCCCCGCATACGGGGACTCATGCTTTGACAGCGCAACTCTTCTTT. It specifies CALGPPHTGTHALTAQLFF.

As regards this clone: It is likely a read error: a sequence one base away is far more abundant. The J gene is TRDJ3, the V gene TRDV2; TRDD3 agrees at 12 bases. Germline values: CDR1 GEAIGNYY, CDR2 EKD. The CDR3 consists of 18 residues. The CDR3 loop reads CASDVLGDTTWDTRQMFF. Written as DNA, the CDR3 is TGTGCCAGTGATGTACTGGGGGATACTACCTGGGACACCCGACAGATGTTTTTC.

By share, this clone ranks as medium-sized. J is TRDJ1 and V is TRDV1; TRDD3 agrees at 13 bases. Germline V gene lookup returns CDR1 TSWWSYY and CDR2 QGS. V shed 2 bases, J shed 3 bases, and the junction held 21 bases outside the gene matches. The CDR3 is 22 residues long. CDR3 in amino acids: CALGEFPTWDWGIRRSPDKLIF. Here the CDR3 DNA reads TGTGCTCTTGGGGAATTTCCTACTTGGGACTGGGGGATACGCCGATCACCCGATAAACTCATCTTT.